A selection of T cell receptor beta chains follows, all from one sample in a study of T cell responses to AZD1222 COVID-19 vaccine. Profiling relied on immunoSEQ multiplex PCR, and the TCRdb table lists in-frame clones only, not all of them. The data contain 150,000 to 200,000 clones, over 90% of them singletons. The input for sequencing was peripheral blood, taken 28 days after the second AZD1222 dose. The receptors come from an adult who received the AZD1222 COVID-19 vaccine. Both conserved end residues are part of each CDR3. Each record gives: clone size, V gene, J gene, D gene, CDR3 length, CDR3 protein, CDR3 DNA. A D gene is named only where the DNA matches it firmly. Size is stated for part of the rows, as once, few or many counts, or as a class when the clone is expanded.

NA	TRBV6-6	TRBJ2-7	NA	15	CASKPRGEAPYEQYF	TGTGCCAGCAAGCCCCGGGGAGAGGCCCCCTACGAGCAGTACTTC
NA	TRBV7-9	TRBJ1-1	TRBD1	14	CASSFGTGWAEAFF	TGTGCCAGCAGCTTCGGGACAGGGTGGGCTGAAGCTTTCTTT
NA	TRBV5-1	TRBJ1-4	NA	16	CASSLAQGPPNEKLFF	TGCGCCAGCAGCTTGGCCCAGGGACCACCTAATGAAAAACTGTTTTTT
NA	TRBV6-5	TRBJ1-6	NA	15	CASSYSGVNNSPLHF	TGTGCCAGCAGTTACTCTGGGGTTAATAATTCACCCCTCCACTTT
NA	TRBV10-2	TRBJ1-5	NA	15	CASSRLGISNQPQHF	TGCGCCAGCAGTCGTCTGGGAATCAGCAATCAGCCCCAGCATTTT
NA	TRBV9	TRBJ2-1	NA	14	CASSVGTGLYEQFF	TGTGCCAGCAGCGTGGGGACGGGGCTCTATGAGCAGTTCTTC
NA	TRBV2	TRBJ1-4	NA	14	CASSAGPSNEKLFF	TGTGCCAGCAGCGCCGGCCCCAGTAATGAAAAACTGTTTTTT
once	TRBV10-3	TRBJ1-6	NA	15	CAISESVTATSPLHF	TGTGCCATCAGTGAGTCGGTCACAGCTACTTCACCCCTCCACTTT
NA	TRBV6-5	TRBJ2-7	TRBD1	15	CASSYPGQGAYEQYF	TGTGCCAGCAGTTACCCGGGACAGGGGGCCTACGAGCAGTACTTC
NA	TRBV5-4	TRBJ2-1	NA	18	CASSFGGSQRSLAGEQFF	TGTGCCAGCAGCTTCGGTGGGTCCCAGCGGTCTTTGGCTGGTGAGCAGTTCTTC
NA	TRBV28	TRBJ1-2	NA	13	CASSLGTQYGYTF	TGTGCCAGCAGTTTAGGGACACAGTATGGCTACACCTTC
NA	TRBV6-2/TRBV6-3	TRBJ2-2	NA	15	CASSYFGPPTGELFF	TGTGCCAGCAGTTACTTCGGACCACCCACCGGGGAGCTGTTTTTT
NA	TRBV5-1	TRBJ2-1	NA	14	CASTRGYSDAEQFF	TGCGCCAGCACCCGGGGGTATTCGGATGCTGAGCAGTTCTTC
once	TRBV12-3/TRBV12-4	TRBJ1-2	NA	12	CASSFQGYGYTF	TGTGCCAGCAGTTTTCAGGGTTATGGCTACACCTTC
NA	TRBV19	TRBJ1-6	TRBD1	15	CASSPPGQGGSPLHF	TGTGCCAGTAGTCCTCCGGGACAGGGGGGGTCACCCCTCCACTTT
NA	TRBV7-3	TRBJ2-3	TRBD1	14	CASSQTGITDTQYF	TGTGCCAGCAGCCAGACAGGGATTACAGATACGCAGTATTTT
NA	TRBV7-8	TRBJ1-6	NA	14	CASSLEGTHSPLHF	TGTGCCAGCAGCTTAGAGGGGACCCATAGCCCCCTCCACTTT
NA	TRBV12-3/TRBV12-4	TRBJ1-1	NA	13	CASSLEGGTEAFF	TGTGCCAGCAGTTTAGAGGGGGGTACAGAAGCTTTCTTT
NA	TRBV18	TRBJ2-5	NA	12	CASSTYQETQYF	TGTGCCAGCTCCACCTACCAAGAGACCCAGTACTTC
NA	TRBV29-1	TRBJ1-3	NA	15	CSVGFGASSGNTIYF	TGCAGCGTTGGCTTTGGGGCAAGCTCTGGAAACACCATATATTTT
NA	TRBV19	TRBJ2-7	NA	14	CASSILGSSYEQYF	TGTGCCAGTAGTATCTTGGGGAGCTCCTACGAGCAGTACTTC
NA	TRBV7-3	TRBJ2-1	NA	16	CASSLTAGSSYNEQFF	TGTGCCAGCAGCTTAACGGCGGGGAGCTCCTACAATGAGCAGTTCTTC
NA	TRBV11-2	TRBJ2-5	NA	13	CASSLDEVRTQYF	TGTGCCAGCAGCTTAGACGAAGTCCGGACCCAGTACTTC
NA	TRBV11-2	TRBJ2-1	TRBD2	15	CASSQLAGGSGEQFF	TGTGCCAGCAGCCAACTAGCGGGAGGTTCGGGCGAGCAGTTCTTC
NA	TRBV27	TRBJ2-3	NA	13	CASRGASTDTQYF	TGTGCCAGCAGAGGGGCTAGCACAGATACGCAGTATTTT
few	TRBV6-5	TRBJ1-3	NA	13	CASSPGLQPPIYF	TGTGCCAGCAGTCCCGGACTCCAACCCCCCATATATTTT
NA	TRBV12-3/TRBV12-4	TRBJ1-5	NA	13	CASSSTGGQPQHF	TGTGCCAGCAGTTCTACCGGGGGTCAGCCCCAGCATTTT
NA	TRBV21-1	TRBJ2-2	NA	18	CASSPRGRDRVRAGELFF	TGTGCCAGCAGCCCTAGAGGCCGGGACAGGGTACGAGCCGGGGAGCTGTTTTTT
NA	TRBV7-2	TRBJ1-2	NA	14	CASSLDGANYGYTF	TGTGCCAGCAGCTTAGATGGGGCTAACTATGGCTACACCTTC
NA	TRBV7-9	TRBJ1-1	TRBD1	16	CASSLDRGRRDTEAFF	TGTGCCAGCAGCTTGGACAGGGGGCGCAGGGACACTGAAGCTTTCTTT
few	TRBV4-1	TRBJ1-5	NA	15	CASSQGGTGHQPQHF	TGCGCCAGCAGCCAAGGCGGAACAGGGCATCAGCCCCAGCATTTT
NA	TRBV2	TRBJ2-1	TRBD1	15	CASSAQGQAYNEQFF	TGTGCCAGCAGTGCCCAGGGACAGGCTTACAATGAGCAGTTCTTC
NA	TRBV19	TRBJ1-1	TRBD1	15	CATLSDRGLEHEAFF	TGTGCCACCCTTTCCGACAGGGGATTAGAGCATGAGGCTTTCTTT
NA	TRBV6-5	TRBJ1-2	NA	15	CASSYPGRGSRGYTF	TGTGCCAGCAGTTATCCGGGCAGGGGCTCACGGGGCTACACCTTC
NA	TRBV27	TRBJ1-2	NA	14	CASSGGSFFHGYTF	TGTGCCAGCAGTGGAGGCTCATTTTTTCATGGCTACACCTTC
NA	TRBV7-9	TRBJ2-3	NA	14	CASRAAGTTDTQYF	TGTGCCAGCAGAGCAGCCGGGACCACAGATACGCAGTATTTT
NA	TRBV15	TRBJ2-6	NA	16	CATSRVRTSGANVLTF	TGTGCCACCAGCAGAGTTCGGACCTCTGGGGCCAACGTCCTGACTTTC
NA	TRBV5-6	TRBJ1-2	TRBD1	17	CASSLDPRDRGYYGYTF	TGTGCCAGCAGCTTGGACCCCCGGGACAGGGGGTACTATGGCTACACCTTC
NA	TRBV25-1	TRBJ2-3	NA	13	CASSASPTDTQYF	TGTGCCAGCAGTGCAAGTCCCACAGATACGCAGTATTTT
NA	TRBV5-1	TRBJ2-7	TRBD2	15	CASSGGTSGTFEQYF	TGCGCCAGCAGCGGCGGGACTAGCGGGACCTTCGAGCAGTACTTC
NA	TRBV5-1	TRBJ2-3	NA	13	CASSLGATDTQYF	TGCGCCAGCAGCTTAGGGGCAACAGATACGCAGTATTTT
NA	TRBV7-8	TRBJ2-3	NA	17	CASSFRIGQGITDTQYF	TGTGCCAGCAGCTTTAGAATAGGTCAGGGCATCACAGATACGCAGTATTTT
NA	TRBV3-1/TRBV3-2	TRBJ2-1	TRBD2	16	CASSQDWGGDYNEQFF	TGTGCCAGCAGCCAAGATTGGGGGGGGGACTACAATGAGCAGTTCTTC
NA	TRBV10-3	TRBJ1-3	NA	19	CAITDVGTSPKGSGNTIYF	TGTGCCATCACCGACGTTGGGACAAGCCCTAAGGGGTCTGGAAACACCATATATTTT
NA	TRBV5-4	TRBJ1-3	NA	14	CASSSTGAGNTIYF	TGTGCCAGCAGCTCGACCGGGGCTGGAAACACCATATATTTT
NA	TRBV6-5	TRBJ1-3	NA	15	CASRPPLASGNTIYF	TGTGCCAGCAGACCCCCACTAGCCTCTGGAAACACCATATATTTT
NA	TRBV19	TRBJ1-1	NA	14	CASSNFGSNTEAFF	TGTGCCAGTAGTAACTTTGGGTCGAACACTGAAGCTTTCTTT
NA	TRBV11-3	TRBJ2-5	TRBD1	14	CASSRGGSQETQYF	TGTGCCAGCAGCCGAGGGGGCAGCCAAGAGACCCAGTACTTC
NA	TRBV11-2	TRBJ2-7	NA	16	CASSFNMGTGAYEQYF	TGTGCCAGCAGCTTTAATATGGGGACTGGCGCCTACGAGCAGTACTTC
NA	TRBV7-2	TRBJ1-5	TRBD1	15	CASSPRTGPNQPQHF	TGTGCCAGCAGCCCCAGGACAGGGCCCAATCAGCCCCAGCATTTT
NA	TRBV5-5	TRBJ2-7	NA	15	CASSLAAELSYEQYF	TGTGCCAGCAGCTTGGCTGCAGAACTCTCCTACGAGCAGTACTTC
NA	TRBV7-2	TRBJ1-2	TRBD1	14	CASSTDRGPYGYTF	TGTGCCAGCAGCACGGACAGGGGACCCTATGGCTACACCTTC
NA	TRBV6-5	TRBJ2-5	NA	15	CASSRLSGYQETQYF	TGTGCCAGCAGTCGGTTAAGCGGGTACCAAGAGACCCAGTACTTC
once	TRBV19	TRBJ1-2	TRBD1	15	CASSGTDPSHYGYTF	TGTGCCAGTAGTGGGACAGATCCTTCTCACTATGGCTACACCTTC